A selection of T cell receptor beta chains follows, all from one sample in a study of CD8 T cells in Susac syndrome. A single record per CDR3 protein comes from TCRdb applying MiXCR to the immunoSEQ multiplex PCR reads. The sample includes around 140,000 distinct CDR3 sequences, 90% to 95% of them seen just once. Sequences were obtained from CD4+ T cells from PBMCs. Receptor source: a human donor with multiple sclerosis. The CDR3 runs from the conserved cysteine through the conserved F or W. D genes are given only for firm matches. The size of a clone is reported for some rows only, either as once, few or many, or as a class for expanded clones.

D gene: -
V gene: TRBV29-1
J gene: TRBJ2-7
clone size: once
CDR3 DNA: TGCAGCGTTGTAACCCACCCCCGGGTCGAGCAGTACTTC
CDR3 protein: CSVVTHPRVEQYF

D gene: TRBD1
V gene: TRBV27
J gene: TRBJ1-2
clone size: -
CDR3 DNA: TGTGCCAGCAGTCCAGACCGGGACAGATACTATGGCTACACCTTC
CDR3 protein: CASSPDRDRYYGYTF

D gene: -
V gene: TRBV7-2
J gene: TRBJ1-4
clone size: -
CDR3 DNA: TGTGCCAGCAGCTTGTACAGCTTGAATGAAAAACTGTTTTTT
CDR3 protein: CASSLYSLNEKLFF

D gene: -
V gene: TRBV3-1
J gene: TRBJ1-3
clone size: -
CDR3 DNA: TGTGCCAGCGCACAGCACTCTGGAAACACCATATATTTT
CDR3 protein: CASAQHSGNTIYF

D gene: -
V gene: TRBV20-1
J gene: TRBJ1-1
clone size: -
CDR3 DNA: TGCAGTGCTTCAGCCGGGACGAGGAACACTGAAGCTTTCTTT
CDR3 protein: CSASAGTRNTEAFF

D gene: -
V gene: TRBV27
J gene: TRBJ2-3
clone size: -
CDR3 DNA: TGTGCCAGCAGTTTCTGGCGCGGCCCGGGTACGGATACGCAGTATTTT
CDR3 protein: CASSFWRGPGTDTQYF

D gene: -
V gene: TRBV11-2
J gene: TRBJ1-5
clone size: -
CDR3 DNA: TGTGCCAGCAGTCCTGCCGCAGGAAATCAGCCCCAGCATTTT
CDR3 protein: CASSPAAGNQPQHF

D gene: TRBD2
V gene: TRBV7-9
J gene: TRBJ2-2
clone size: -
CDR3 DNA: TGTGCCAGCAGCTTAATCCACGGAGCGGGAGACACCGGGGAGCTGTTTTTT
CDR3 protein: CASSLIHGAGDTGELFF

D gene: TRBD1
V gene: TRBV19
J gene: TRBJ1-1
clone size: -
CDR3 DNA: TGTGCCAGTAGTAAGGACAGGGGGCTGAACACTGAAGCTTTCTTT
CDR3 protein: CASSKDRGLNTEAFF

D gene: -
V gene: TRBV28
J gene: TRBJ2-7
clone size: -
CDR3 DNA: TGTGCCAGTCGGCTAGCTCCGCCAAACGAGCAGTACTTC
CDR3 protein: CASRLAPPNEQYF

D gene: -
V gene: TRBV12-3/TRBV12-4
J gene: TRBJ2-7
clone size: -
CDR3 DNA: TGTGCCAGCAGTTCAATTAATTCACAGGGAAAGTACTTC
CDR3 protein: CASSSINSQGKYF

D gene: -
V gene: TRBV30
J gene: TRBJ2-7
clone size: -
CDR3 DNA: TGTGCCTGGAGTGACGGTGGGTCAATATACGAGCAGTACTTC
CDR3 protein: CAWSDGGSIYEQYF

D gene: -
V gene: TRBV25-1
J gene: TRBJ1-2
clone size: -
CDR3 DNA: TGTGCCAGCACTAAGGCGTCGAACTATGGCTACACCTTC
CDR3 protein: CASTKASNYGYTF

D gene: -
V gene: TRBV19
J gene: TRBJ2-1
clone size: once
CDR3 DNA: TGTGCCAGTAGTGGGCGGTCAGGGACCTCCTACAATGAGCAGTTCTTC
CDR3 protein: CASSGRSGTSYNEQFF

D gene: TRBD2
V gene: TRBV25-1
J gene: TRBJ2-3
clone size: once
CDR3 DNA: TGTGCCAGCAGGAGGACTAGCGGGGTTGAGGATACGCAGTATTTT
CDR3 protein: CASRRTSGVEDTQYF

D gene: -
V gene: TRBV11-2
J gene: TRBJ1-4
clone size: -
CDR3 DNA: TGTGCCAGCAGCTTTGGGCAGCCTAATGAAAAACTGTTTTTT
CDR3 protein: CASSFGQPNEKLFF

D gene: -
V gene: TRBV24-1
J gene: TRBJ1-2
clone size: -
CDR3 DNA: TGTGCCACCAGTGATTCCGGGACATATTTCAAGGGAGGCTACACCTTC
CDR3 protein: CATSDSGTYFKGGYTF

D gene: -
V gene: TRBV7-2
J gene: TRBJ2-4
clone size: -
CDR3 DNA: TGTGCCAGCAGCGAGGCGGGGAAAAACATTCAGTACTTC
CDR3 protein: CASSEAGKNIQYF

D gene: -
V gene: TRBV28
J gene: TRBJ2-1
clone size: -
CDR3 DNA: TGTGCCAGCAGTTTCCACGGGACCCACAATGAGCAGTTCTTC
CDR3 protein: CASSFHGTHNEQFF

D gene: TRBD2
V gene: TRBV5-1
J gene: TRBJ2-1
clone size: -
CDR3 DNA: TGCGCCAGCAGCCAGCTAAGGACTAGCGGGAGAATCAATGAGCAGTTCTTC
CDR3 protein: CASSQLRTSGRINEQFF

D gene: TRBD1
V gene: TRBV20-1
J gene: TRBJ2-5
clone size: -
CDR3 DNA: TGCAGTGCTAGTGAGCCTAGGGGGCAGAAGACCCAGTACTTC
CDR3 protein: CSASEPRGQKTQYF

D gene: TRBD2
V gene: TRBV27
J gene: TRBJ2-7
clone size: -
CDR3 DNA: TGTGCCAGCAAAGGGCTAGCGGCAGTAGGAAGGTACGAGCAGTACTTC
CDR3 protein: CASKGLAAVGRYEQYF

D gene: TRBD1
V gene: TRBV29-1
J gene: TRBJ1-5
clone size: -
CDR3 DNA: TGCAGCGCCGGACAGGGGGCTGGTCAGCCCCAGCATTTT
CDR3 protein: CSAGQGAGQPQHF

D gene: -
V gene: TRBV5-3
J gene: TRBJ2-4
clone size: -
CDR3 DNA: TGTGCCAGAAGCCTCCCGCCCGCCAAAAACATTCAGTACTTC
CDR3 protein: CARSLPPAKNIQYF

D gene: -
V gene: TRBV29-1
J gene: TRBJ2-7
clone size: -
CDR3 DNA: TGCAGCGTTGACGTAGGGCCCTACGAGCAGTACTTC
CDR3 protein: CSVDVGPYEQYF

D gene: -
V gene: TRBV5-1
J gene: TRBJ2-5
clone size: -
CDR3 DNA: TGCGCCAGCAGCTTGGTATCCACTCCAGAGACCCAGTACTTC
CDR3 protein: CASSLVSTPETQYF

D gene: -
V gene: TRBV30
J gene: TRBJ2-5
clone size: -
CDR3 DNA: TGTGCCTGGAGTGTACGGACGGGTCGGGAGACCCAGTACTTC
CDR3 protein: CAWSVRTGRETQYF

D gene: -
V gene: TRBV20-1
J gene: TRBJ2-5
clone size: -
CDR3 DNA: TGCAGTGCTAGGTTCCGGGAGACCCAGTACTTC
CDR3 protein: CSARFRETQYF

D gene: -
V gene: TRBV6-1
J gene: TRBJ2-7
clone size: -
CDR3 DNA: TGTGCCAGCGGGGCGGGCGGAGGGATCTACGAGCAGTACTTC
CDR3 protein: CASGAGGGIYEQYF

D gene: -
V gene: TRBV7-8
J gene: TRBJ2-7
clone size: -
CDR3 DNA: TGTGCCAGCAGCTTCCTCGTGCTCTCCTACGAGCAGTACTTC
CDR3 protein: CASSFLVLSYEQYF

D gene: TRBD1
V gene: TRBV20-1
J gene: TRBJ1-3
clone size: -
CDR3 DNA: TGCAGTGCTAGGGAGACTCGGGACAGGGTAAAAGTGGGAGGAAACACCATATATTTT
CDR3 protein: CSARETRDRVKVGGNTIYF

D gene: -
V gene: TRBV6-1
J gene: TRBJ2-6
clone size: few
CDR3 DNA: TGTGCCAGCAACAGGGCTGGGGCCAACGTCCTGACTTTC
CDR3 protein: CASNRAGANVLTF

D gene: TRBD2
V gene: TRBV9
J gene: TRBJ2-5
clone size: -
CDR3 DNA: TGTGCCAGCAGCGTAGGAGAGGGACTAGCGGGGGAGACCCAGTACTTC
CDR3 protein: CASSVGEGLAGETQYF

D gene: -
V gene: TRBV27
J gene: TRBJ2-4
clone size: -
CDR3 DNA: TGTGCCAGCAGCTCTCCCGGGGGAGCCAAAAACATTCAGTACTTC
CDR3 protein: CASSSPGGAKNIQYF

D gene: -
V gene: TRBV28
J gene: TRBJ1-1
clone size: -
CDR3 DNA: TGTGCCAGCAGTTTCAGACAGCAATACACTGAAGCTTTCTTT
CDR3 protein: CASSFRQQYTEAFF

D gene: -
V gene: TRBV5-6
J gene: TRBJ1-5
clone size: -
CDR3 DNA: TGTGCCAGCAGCCCGGGACCTGGGGATCAGCCCCAGCATTTT
CDR3 protein: CASSPGPGDQPQHF

D gene: -
V gene: TRBV28
J gene: TRBJ1-1
clone size: -
CDR3 DNA: TGTGCCAGCATTTCGAGCTTGAACACTGAAGCTTTCTTT
CDR3 protein: CASISSLNTEAFF

D gene: TRBD1
V gene: TRBV2
J gene: TRBJ1-5
clone size: -
CDR3 DNA: TGTGCCAGCAGTGGGGACAGGGGAGGTCAGCCCCAGCATTTT
CDR3 protein: CASSGDRGGQPQHF

D gene: TRBD2
V gene: TRBV5-1
J gene: TRBJ2-1
clone size: -
CDR3 DNA: TGCGCCAGCAGCTCACCCGGACCGGGGGGTGAGCAGTTCTTC
CDR3 protein: CASSSPGPGGEQFF

D gene: -
V gene: TRBV12-3/TRBV12-4
J gene: TRBJ1-2
clone size: once
CDR3 DNA: TGTGCCAGCAGTGCGGGGGTGTTTGGCTACACCTTC
CDR3 protein: CASSAGVFGYTF

D gene: TRBD1
V gene: TRBV5-1
J gene: TRBJ2-5
clone size: -
CDR3 DNA: TGCGCCAGCAGCTCCGGGACAGTGGGGGAGACCCAGTACTTC
CDR3 protein: CASSSGTVGETQYF

D gene: -
V gene: TRBV28
J gene: TRBJ2-6
clone size: -
CDR3 DNA: TGTGCCAGCAGTTTAAGAGGGTCCTCTGGGGCCAACGTCCTGACTTTC
CDR3 protein: CASSLRGSSGANVLTF

D gene: TRBD1
V gene: TRBV27
J gene: TRBJ2-5
clone size: -
CDR3 DNA: TGTGCCAGCGGCTCGGACAGGGGGAAGACCCAGTACTTC
CDR3 protein: CASGSDRGKTQYF

D gene: TRBD1
V gene: TRBV20-1
J gene: TRBJ2-3
clone size: once
CDR3 DNA: TGCAGTGCTAGAGAGACAGGGGCAGGACCTACGCAGTATTTT
CDR3 protein: CSARETGAGPTQYF

D gene: TRBD1
V gene: TRBV5-1
J gene: TRBJ2-5
clone size: -
CDR3 DNA: TGCGCCAGCAACCAAGGGACAGACAGGGAGACCCAGTACTTC
CDR3 protein: CASNQGTDRETQYF

D gene: -
V gene: TRBV19
J gene: TRBJ1-5
clone size: -
CDR3 DNA: TGTGCCAGTACCCCGCAGGGTGGGACCAATCAGCCCCAGCATTTT
CDR3 protein: CASTPQGGTNQPQHF

D gene: TRBD2
V gene: TRBV27
J gene: TRBJ2-3
clone size: -
CDR3 DNA: TGTGCCAGCAGTTTAGTGCCGGGTCGGTCCCCGGGAGGGACGCAGTATTTT
CDR3 protein: CASSLVPGRSPGGTQYF

D gene: -
V gene: TRBV7-9
J gene: TRBJ1-6
clone size: -
CDR3 DNA: TGTGCCAGCAGCTCCCGGGGGGGGGCAACACCCCTCCACTTT
CDR3 protein: CASSSRGGATPLHF

D gene: -
V gene: TRBV9
J gene: TRBJ1-2
clone size: -
CDR3 DNA: TGTGCCAGCAGTCAACCCGGGGACTATGGCTACACCTTC
CDR3 protein: CASSQPGDYGYTF

D gene: -
V gene: TRBV29-1
J gene: TRBJ2-7
clone size: -
CDR3 DNA: TGCAGCGTTGGTAAGGGATCCTCCTACGAGCAGTACTTC
CDR3 protein: CSVGKGSSYEQYF

D gene: -
V gene: TRBV23-1
J gene: TRBJ1-5
clone size: once
CDR3 DNA: TGCGCCAGCAAAGGGGTTCAGCCCCAGCATTTT
CDR3 protein: CASKGVQPQHF

D gene: -
V gene: TRBV30
J gene: TRBJ1-5
clone size: -
CDR3 DNA: TGTGCCGCCTCACAGGGAGATAGCAATCAGCCCCAGCATTTT
CDR3 protein: CAASQGDSNQPQHF

D gene: -
V gene: TRBV20-1
J gene: TRBJ2-2
clone size: -
CDR3 DNA: TGCAGTGCTCGCCCCTGGATGAACACCGGGGAGCTGTTTTTT
CDR3 protein: CSARPWMNTGELFF

D gene: -
V gene: TRBV5-1
J gene: TRBJ2-4
clone size: -
CDR3 DNA: TGCGCCAGCAGCTTGGATACGGGGCAGGGCGGGGAGAAATACTTC
CDR3 protein: CASSLDTGQGGEKYF

D gene: TRBD2
V gene: TRBV3-1
J gene: TRBJ2-2
clone size: -
CDR3 DNA: TGTGCCAGCAGCCAAGGGGTTGGGAGCGGGAGGAACACCGGGGAGCTGTTTTTT
CDR3 protein: CASSQGVGSGRNTGELFF